What follows are 17 T cell receptor beta chains derived from one specimen sequenced in a study of T cells in Graves' hyperthyroidism and ophthalmopathy. RNA transcripts yielded amplified TCR beta CDR3 regions. Carried out on the TCR CDR3, a first-round RT-PCR used the HTBI primer set. Each CDR3 protein gets one entry after TCRdb re-called the multiplex PCR reads with MiXCR. The data show around 690,000 distinct CDR3 sequences, with roughly 17% seen just once and 15% held by the top ten. Sequenced material: blood. The receptor set was obtained from a man aged 50 to 59 with Graves' hyperthyroidism.

This clonotype was recorded at least ten times. The rearrangement joins TRBV2 to TRBJ1-5; D may be TRBD1 (6 bases). The V end was cut by 7 bases, the J end by 3 bases, with 19 bases between. The CDR3 spans 16 residues. The germline gives CDR1 SNHLY, CDR2 FYNNEI. The CDR3 is CASTAPPGHPNQPQHF. Written as DNA, the CDR3 is TGTGCCAGCACTGCTCCCCCGGGACATCCCAATCAGCCCCAGCATTTT.

The genes are TRBV4-2 and TRBJ1-4, with no clear D. CDR3 size: 14 residues. Between the trimmed V and J ends, which lost 4 bases and 4 bases, there was a span of 10 bases. CDR1 is LGHNA, CDR2 YNFKEQ, per germline. As DNA, the CDR3 is TGTGCCAGCAGCCGGGAAGACGGTAATGAAAAACTGTTTTTT. It specifies CASSREDGNEKLFF.

J is TRBJ1-4 and V is TRBV6-5; D is unclear. The V and J ends lost 4 bases and 3 bases respectively, with 9 bases between them. Germline V CDR1 and CDR2: MNHEY, SVGAGI. The CDR3 contains 14 residues. CDR3 loop: CASSFSDANEKLFF. For the CDR3, the DNA is TGTGCCAGCAGTTTCTCGGACGCTAATGAAAAACTGTTTTTT.

This clonotype has a count of ten or more. V usage is TRBV6-8 and J usage is TRBJ1-2; TRBD1 matches 12 bases. The CDR3 totals 16 residues. J was trimmed by 6 bases and V by 6 bases; bases with no gene match: 11. The germline V gene has CDR1 MNHGY and CDR2 SAAAGT. CDR3 nucleotides: TGTGCCAGCAGGGCCGGGACAGGGGGCGCGATAGATGGCTACACCTTC. Its protein product is CASRAGTGGAIDGYTF.

There are a few counts of this clonotype. The V and J genes are TRBV28 and TRBJ2-7, with D possibly TRBD2 on 7 matching bases. Germline loops: CDR1 MDHEN, CDR2 SYDVKM. V lost 7 bases and J 2 bases, leaving 18 bases between the germline ends. The CDR3 has 15 amino acids. DNA for the CDR3: TGTGCCAGCACCCCGAGGGGGGGGCGGACCTACGAGCAGTACTTC. As protein: CASTPRGGRTYEQYF.

This clonotype was found a few times. This chain links TRBV15 with TRBJ2-3; a weak D match, TRBD1 (5 bases). The V and J ends lost 3 bases and 0 bases respectively, with 13 bases between them. CDR1 is LNHNV, CDR2 YYDKDF, per germline (reference sequence). This CDR3 is 16 amino acids long. The CDR3 DNA reads TGTGCCACCAGCAGCTTACAGGCTCTCAGCACAGATACGCAGTATTTT. It translates to CATSSLQALSTDTQYF.

The table lists this clonotype with many counts. The rearrangement joins TRBV15 to TRBJ2-6, with 7 nucleotides matching TRBD2. The CDR3 is made up of 17 amino acids. Germline loops: CDR1 LNHNV, CDR2 YYDKDF (reference sequence). The V and J ends lost 4 bases and 2 bases, in that order; junction bases with no gene match: 8. The CDR3 sequence is CATSTVAGGAGANVLTF. The CDR3 nucleotides read TGTGCCACCAGCACCGTGGCTGGGGGGGCTGGGGCCAACGTCCTGACTTTC.

This clonotype has at least ten counts. V gene TRBV2 combines with J gene TRBJ1-5; the D is unclear. The germline gives CDR1 SNHLY, CDR2 FYNNEI. The length of the CDR3 is 12 residues. Trimming removed 3 bases at V and 11 bases at J, with 11 bases between. For the CDR3, the DNA is TGTGCCAGCAGTGACAGACTCGGGACCCAGCATTTT. Protein product: CASSDRLGTQHF. The whole variable domain, remainder taken from reference TRBV2 and TRBJ1-5, is EPEVTQTPSHQVTQMGQEVILRCVPISNHLYFYWYRQILGQKVEFLVSFYNNEISEKSEIFDDQFSVERPDGSNFTLKIRSTKLEDSAMYFCASSDRLGTQHFGDGTRLSIL.

This clonotype was counted many times. V usage is TRBV28 and J usage is TRBJ2-5; 9 bases are shared with TRBD2. Germline V gene lookup returns CDR1 MDHEN and CDR2 SYDVKM. The ends lost 3 bases at V and 5 bases at J; junction bases unmatched: 10. The CDR3 sequence is 16 residues long. Here the CDR3 DNA reads TGTGCCAGCAGTTTGTGGGTAGCGGGAGTCGGGGAGACCCAGTACTTC. It translates to CASSLWVAGVGETQYF. Together with reference TRBV28 and TRBJ2-5, the CDR3 gives the full variable domain: DVKVTQSSRYLVKRTGEKVFLECVQDMDHENMFWYRQDPGLGLRLIYFSYDVKMKEKGDIPEGYSVSREKKERFSLILESASTNQTSMYLCASSLWVAGVGETQYFGPGTRLLVL.

This clonotype was seen many times. The chain carries TRBV6-5 and TRBJ2-5; D gene unclear. The CDR3 contains 17 residues. Trimming took off 0 bases at V and 5 bases at J, with 19 bases between the two ends. The germline V gene encodes CDR1 MNHEY and CDR2 SVGAGI. Written as DNA, the CDR3 is TGTGCCAGCAGTTACTCGACTTTAGGTCCGGCGGTGGAGACCCAGTACTTC. Translation gives CASSYSTLGPAVETQYF.

The V and J genes are TRBV20-1 and TRBJ2-3; D call uncertain. Trimming stripped 3 bases from V and 2 bases from J, with 12 bases between. Per the germline V gene, CDR1 is DFQATT and CDR2 is SNEGSKA (reference sequence). This CDR3 is 14 amino acids long. In DNA form, the CDR3 reads TGCAGTGCTAGCGCCACCATCCACACAGATACGCAGTATTTT. The encoded protein is CSASATIHTDTQYF.

This clonotype was seen repeatedly, ten times or more. V and J are TRBV2 and TRBJ2-2, with a weak D call TRBD1 (6 bases). The length of the CDR3 is 15 residues. The germline CDR1 and CDR2 sequences are SNHLY and FYNNEI. Trimming removed 1 base from V and 6 bases from J, with 12 bases in between. CDR3 in DNA: TGTGCCAGCAGTGAAGAGGGGGTAGGCCCCGGGGAGCTGTTTTTT. This encodes CASSEEGVGPGELFF.

This clonotype was detected many times. V usage is TRBV7-2 and J usage is TRBJ2-1, with a tentative D call TRBD2 (5 bases). This CDR3 has 13 residues. Trimming stripped 5 bases from V and 5 bases from J, with 10 bases between. In germline, CDR1 is SGHTA, CDR2 FQGNSA. CDR3 sequence (DNA): TGTGCCAGCAGCCCCGGGATTAACAATGAGCAGTTCTTC. Translated, it gives CASSPGINNEQFF.

As regards this clonotype: This may arise from a read error, as a much more abundant clone is one base away. V gene TRBV7-2 combines with J gene TRBJ2-1, with a possible D match to TRBD2 (6 bases). With 1 base removed from V and 4 bases from J, the gap between germline ends came to 14 bases. CDR1 and CDR2 from the germline V gene are SGHTA and FQGNSA. The CDR3 covers 16 residues. CDR3 residues: CASSLESGWGYNEQFF. CDR3 sequence (DNA): TGTGCCAGCAGCTTAGAGAGCGGGTGGGGATACAATGAGCAGTTCTTC. The whole variable domain, remainder taken from reference TRBV7-2 and TRBJ2-1, is GAGVSQSPSNKVTEKGKDVELRCDPISGHTALYWYRQSLGQGLEFLIYFQGNSAPDKSGLPSDRFSAERTGGSVSTLTIQRTQQEDSAVYLCASSLESGWGYNEQFFGPGTRLTVL.

The chain is built from TRBV4-1 and TRBJ2-1; D is undetermined. The CDR3 is 14 residues long. Trimming cost V 4 bases and J 6 bases, with 13 bases left between them. Germline assignment: CDR1 MGHRA and CDR2 YSYEKL. CDR3 sequence: CASSRPGLGNEQFF. In DNA form, the CDR3 reads TGCGCCAGCAGCCGCCCCGGATTGGGCAATGAGCAGTTCTTC.

This clonotype was found many times. The chain employs TRBV12-3 or TRBV12-4 and TRBJ2-7, with TRBD2 matching over 13 bases. The V segment lost 6 bases and the J segment 4 bases; nucleotides outside the gene matches: 6. The CDR3 length is 15 residues. The CDR3 spells CASSLGLAGTYEQYF. DNA for the CDR3: TGTGCCAGCAGCTTGGGACTAGCGGGGACATACGAGCAGTACTTC.

This clonotype was seen a handful of times. The DNA of the CDR3 is TGTGCCAAAATGTCAAAGGGACAATTGAACACTGAAGCTTTCTTT. Amino acids: CAKMSKGQLNTEAFF. This chain links TRBV19 with TRBJ1-1; D is possibly TRBD1 (6 bases). V lost 10 bases to trimming and J lost 0 bases, with 18 bases between them. Germline CDR1 reads LNHDA; CDR2 reads SQIVND (reference sequence). The CDR3 has 15 residues.